Here is one T cell receptor (beta chain) with its context. Its cognate antigen is unknown. Exclusion covered patients with other autoimmune diseases or uncontrolled infections (as well as pregnancy or lactation). Amplified material comprised TCR beta CDR3 regions derived from RNA transcripts. Amplification began with first-round RT-PCR using HTBI primers, then second-round multiplex PCR was performed. MiXCR was run by TCRdb on the multiplex PCR reads, yielding one entry per CDR3 protein. Among over 650,000 distinct CDR3 sequences listed, about two fifths were seen once. The data were taken from a study of Graves' ophthalmopathy and Graves' hyperthyroidism. Study results and caveats: In blood, most expanded thyroid clonotypes above 0.001 frequency were also detected. Sensitivity of over 60% and specificity of approximately 73% were achieved by the model that predicted ophthalmopathy progression.

The source of this sequence is an adult man with Graves' ophthalmopathy. Sequenced: peripheral blood.

This chain's CDR3 is CATSFRDRVETQYF. The DNA of the CDR3 is TGTGCCACCAGCTTCCGGGACAGGGTTGAGACCCAGTACTTC. The chain has TRBV24-1 and TRBJ2-5, with 9 bases that match TRBD1. After removal of 7 bases from V and 5 bases from J, the junction contained 7 bases not matched to a gene. Germline assignment: CDR1 KGHDR and CDR2 SFDVKD. The CDR3 sequence is 14 residues long.